This T cell receptor (beta chain) originates from a study of cytomegalovirus exposure and HLA in healthy donors. Overall study findings and caveats: In a later analysis, specific HLA alleles were associated with some 16,000 TCR beta sequences at a 0.05 false discovery rate. A later analysis reportedly found fewer N-insertions in an Asian-associated ancestry cluster than the roughly 670-donor mean.

With regard to this clone: The antigen is not known.

The CDR3 runs 13 residues. In germline, CDR1 is SGHRS, CDR2 YFSETQ. V dropped 7 bases and J dropped 2; count of bases not matched to a gene: 4. PCR involved 60 Vbeta and 13 Jbeta primers. Method: immunoSEQ multiplex PCR; TCRdb's copy keeps in-frame clones and lacks some. The sample gives 100,000 to 150,000 clones, 74% of which show up once; approximately 3.8% is in the top ten. The sequence came from a man aged 40-50 years in good health and CMV-seropositive. The sequenced sample consisted of PBMCs. The J gene is TRBJ1-1, the V gene TRBV5-1, with 8 bases fitting TRBD1. In DNA, the CDR3 is TGCGCCAGCTCGGGACAGGCTAACACTGAAGCTTTCTTT. Translating it yields CASSGQANTEAFF.